The 2 T cell receptor beta chains in this list originate from one sample, sequenced in a study of shared clonotypes between healthy human individuals. Some clones are missing from TCRdb's copy, which holds only in-frame ones; the method was immunoSEQ multiplex PCR. The profile covers approximately 500,000 clones, with 81% appearing a single time and approximately 12% taken by the ten largest. Sequenced input: PBMCs. All receptors come from a middle-aged woman in good health. Some clones in this sample may be carry-over from other donors' samples.

The chain carries TRBV28 and TRBJ2-7, with D perhaps matching TRBD1 or TRBD2 (6 bases each). The CDR3 is 16 residues long. The V and J ends lost 5 bases and 0 bases respectively, with 17 bases between them. CDR1 is MDHEN and CDR2 is SYDVKM in the germline V gene. CDR3 sequence: CASSVGGRASSYEQYF. The CDR3 DNA reads as TGTGCCAGCAGTGTTGGGGGGCGGGCGAGCTCCTACGAGCAGTACTTC. Full variable domain (missing parts from reference TRBV28 and TRBJ2-7): DVKVTQSSRYLVKRTGEKVFLECVQDMDHENMFWYRQDPGLGLRLIYFSYDVKMKEKGDIPEGYSVSREKKERFSLILESASTNQTSMYLCASSVGGRASSYEQYFGPGTRLTVT.

This clone appeared many times. This chain links TRBV25-1 with TRBJ2-5; D is unresolved. V was clipped by 5 bases and J by 3 bases, with 19 bases between them. The CDR3 totals 16 residues. CDR1 and CDR2 from the germline V gene are MGHDK and SYGVNS. CDR3 loop: CASSIVHLSGKETQYF. The CDR3, as DNA: TGTGCCAGCAGTATAGTACACCTAAGTGGGAAAGAGACCCAGTACTTC.